This T cell receptor (beta chain) was found in a study of cytomegalovirus exposure and HLA in healthy donors. About the research overall: As released early, the data held 85 million to 95 million unique TCRs from HLA-typed donors.

PCR was performed using 60 Vbeta and 13 Jbeta primers. Sequenced by immunoSEQ multiplex PCR; TCRdb stores in-frame clones only, minus some. Among 150,000 to 200,000 clones listed, over 60% were seen once. Findings of the study overall: According to the study, 150 to 200 TCR beta chains were cytomegalovirus-associated. Usually a TCR sequence was rare, but some public TCRs were found in many donors.

This clone has just a few counts. The antigen is unknown. This clonotype was sampled from a woman aged 40 to 55 in good health and CMV-seronegative. Sequenced: PBMCs.

CDR3 sequence reads: CASSEVRAYEQYF. DNA for the CDR3: TGTGCCAGTAGTGAGGTCAGAGCCTACGAGCAGTACTTC. The rearrangement uses TRBV19 and TRBJ2-7; the D is unclear. CDR3 size: 13 residues. Between the trimmed V and J ends, which lost 5 bases and 2 bases, there was a span of 10 bases. The V gene's germline CDR1 is LNHDA and CDR2 SQIVND (reference sequence).